Detailed here is one TCR beta chain. Its antigen is currently unknown. iRepertoire HTBI primers and Arm-PCR of CDR3 regions built TCR beta libraries. TCRdb used MiXCR to reprocess the multiplex PCR reads, holding one entry per CDR3 protein. The repertoire consists of 390,000 or so distinct CDR3 sequences, with 12% occurring once and the leading ten covering under 20%. Specified time point: newly diagnosed GD, antithyroid drugs for less than 3 months. Making the TCR library involved RNA that had been extracted from PBMCs. American Thyroid Association guidelines served as the basis for diagnosing Graves' disease. This entry belongs to a study of regulatory T cells in long-lasting Graves disease. Study-level findings and limits: Persistent disease preferred TRBV28, TRBJ1-2 and TRBJ2-5; new disease, TRBV20-1 and TRBJ2-1.

The CDR3 has 16 amino acids. CDR1 is SGHTA and CDR2 is FQGNSA in the germline V gene. J gave up 2 bases and V 1 base, and 5 bases lay outside the gene matches. These data also featured in a second study, about T cells in Graves' hyperthyroidism and ophthalmopathy.

The V gene is TRBV7-2, the J gene TRBJ2-7, with 10 bases identical to TRBD2. The receptor was isolated from a woman in her late teens or twenties with Graves disease. The specimen was peripheral blood mononuclear cells (PBMCs), collected at new diagnosis, from a patient treated with antithyroid drugs. CDR3 DNA sequence: TGTGCCAGCAGCTTAGTTGGTAGCGGGAGGCCCTACGAGCAGTACTTC. This codes for CASSLVGSGRPYEQYF.